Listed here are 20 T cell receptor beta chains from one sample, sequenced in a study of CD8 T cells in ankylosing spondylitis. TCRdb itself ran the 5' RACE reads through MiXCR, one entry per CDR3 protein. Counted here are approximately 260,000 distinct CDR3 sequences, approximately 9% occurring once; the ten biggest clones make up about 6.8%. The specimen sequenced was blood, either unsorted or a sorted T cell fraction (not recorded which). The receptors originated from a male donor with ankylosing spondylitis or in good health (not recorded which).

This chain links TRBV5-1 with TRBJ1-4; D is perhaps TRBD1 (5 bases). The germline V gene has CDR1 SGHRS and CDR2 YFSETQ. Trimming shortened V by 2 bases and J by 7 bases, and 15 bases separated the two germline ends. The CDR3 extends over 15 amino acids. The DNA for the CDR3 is TGCGCCAGCAGCTTTACGGCCAGGGAAGGTGAAAAACTGTTTTTT. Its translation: CASSFTAREGEKLFF.

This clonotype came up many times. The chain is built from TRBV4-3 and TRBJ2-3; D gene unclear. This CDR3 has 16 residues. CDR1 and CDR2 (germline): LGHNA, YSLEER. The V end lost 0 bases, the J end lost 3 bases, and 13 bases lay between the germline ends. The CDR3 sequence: CASSQDSGWGTDTQYF. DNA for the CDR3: TGCGCCAGCAGCCAAGATTCGGGTTGGGGAACAGATACGCAGTATTTT.

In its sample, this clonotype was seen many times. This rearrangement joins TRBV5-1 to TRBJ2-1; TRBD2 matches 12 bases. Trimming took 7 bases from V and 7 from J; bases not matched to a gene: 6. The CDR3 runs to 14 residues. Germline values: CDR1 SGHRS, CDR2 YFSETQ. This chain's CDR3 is CASATSGGGNEQFF. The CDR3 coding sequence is TGCGCCAGCGCGACTAGCGGGGGAGGTAATGAGCAGTTCTTC. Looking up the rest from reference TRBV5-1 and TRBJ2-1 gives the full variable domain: KAGVTQTPRYLIKTRGQQVTLSCSPISGHRSVSWYQQTPGQGLQFLFEYFSETQRNKGNFPGRFSGRQFSNSRSEMNVSTLELGDSALYLCASATSGGGNEQFFGPGTRLTVL.

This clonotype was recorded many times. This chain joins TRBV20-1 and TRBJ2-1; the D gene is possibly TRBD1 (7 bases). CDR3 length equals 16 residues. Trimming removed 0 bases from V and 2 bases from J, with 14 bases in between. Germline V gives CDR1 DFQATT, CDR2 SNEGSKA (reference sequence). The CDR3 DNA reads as TGCAGTGCTAGAGATCTCCAGGGGGGCGCCTACAATGAGCAGTTCTTC. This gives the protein CSARDLQGGAYNEQFF.

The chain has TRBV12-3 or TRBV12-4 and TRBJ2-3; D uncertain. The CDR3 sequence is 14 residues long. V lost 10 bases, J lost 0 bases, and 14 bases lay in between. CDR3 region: CAIVSDGSTDTQYF. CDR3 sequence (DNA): TGTGCCATCGTATCGGACGGAAGCACAGATACGCAGTATTTT.

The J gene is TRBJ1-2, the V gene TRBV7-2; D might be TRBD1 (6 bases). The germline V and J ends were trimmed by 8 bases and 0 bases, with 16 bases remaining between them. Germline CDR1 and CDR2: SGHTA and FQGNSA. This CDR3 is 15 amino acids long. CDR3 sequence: CASDLGGGANYGYTF. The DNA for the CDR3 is TGTGCCAGCGATTTAGGAGGGGGGGCTAACTATGGCTACACCTTC.

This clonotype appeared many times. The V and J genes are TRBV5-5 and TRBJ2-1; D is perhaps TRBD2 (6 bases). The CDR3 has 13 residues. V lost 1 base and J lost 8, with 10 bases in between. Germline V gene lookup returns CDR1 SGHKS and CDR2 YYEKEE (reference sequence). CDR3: CASSLWGGDEQFF. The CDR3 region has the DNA TGTGCCAGCAGCTTGTGGGGAGGCGATGAGCAGTTCTTC.

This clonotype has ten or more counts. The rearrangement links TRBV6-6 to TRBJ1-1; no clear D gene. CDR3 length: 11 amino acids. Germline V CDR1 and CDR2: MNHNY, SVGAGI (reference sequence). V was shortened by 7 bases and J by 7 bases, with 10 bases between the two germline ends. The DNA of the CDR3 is TGTGCCAGCACCGAAGAGGGTGAAGCTTTCTTT. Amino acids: CASTEEGEAFF.

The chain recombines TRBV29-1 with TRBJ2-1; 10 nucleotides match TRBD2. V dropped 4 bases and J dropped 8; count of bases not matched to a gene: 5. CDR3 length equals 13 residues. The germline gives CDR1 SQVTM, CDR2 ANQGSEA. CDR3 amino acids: CSVGRLAGDEQFF. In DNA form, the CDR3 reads TGCAGCGTTGGACGACTAGCGGGTGATGAGCAGTTCTTC.

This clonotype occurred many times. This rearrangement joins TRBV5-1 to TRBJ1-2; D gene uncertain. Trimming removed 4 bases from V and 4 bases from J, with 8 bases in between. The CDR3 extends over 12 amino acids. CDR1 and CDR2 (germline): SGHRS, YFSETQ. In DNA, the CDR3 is TGCGCCAGCAGCGAGGCGGCCTATGGCTACACCTTC. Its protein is CASSEAAYGYTF.

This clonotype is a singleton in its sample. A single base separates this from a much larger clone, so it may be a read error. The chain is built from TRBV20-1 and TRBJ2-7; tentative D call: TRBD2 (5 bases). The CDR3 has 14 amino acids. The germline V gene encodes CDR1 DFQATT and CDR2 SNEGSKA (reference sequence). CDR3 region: CSPRRSGVAYEQYF. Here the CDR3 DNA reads TGCAGTCCTAGAAGGTCCGGGGTTGCCTACGAGCAGTACTTC.

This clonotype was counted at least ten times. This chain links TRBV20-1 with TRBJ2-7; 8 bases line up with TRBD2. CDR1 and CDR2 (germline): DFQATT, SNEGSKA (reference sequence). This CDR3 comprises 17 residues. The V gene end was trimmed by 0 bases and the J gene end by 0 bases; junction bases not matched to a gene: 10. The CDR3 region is CSARDHLGREASYEQYF. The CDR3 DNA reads TGCAGTGCTAGAGACCACTTGGGGCGGGAGGCCTCCTACGAGCAGTACTTC.

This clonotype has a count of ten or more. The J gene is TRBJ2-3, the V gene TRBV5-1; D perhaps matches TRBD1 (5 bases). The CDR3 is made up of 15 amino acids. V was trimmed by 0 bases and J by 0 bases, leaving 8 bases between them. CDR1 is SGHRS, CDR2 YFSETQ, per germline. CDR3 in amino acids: CASSLVRGSTDTQYF. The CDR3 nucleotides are TGCGCCAGCAGCTTGGTAAGGGGCAGCACAGATACGCAGTATTTT.

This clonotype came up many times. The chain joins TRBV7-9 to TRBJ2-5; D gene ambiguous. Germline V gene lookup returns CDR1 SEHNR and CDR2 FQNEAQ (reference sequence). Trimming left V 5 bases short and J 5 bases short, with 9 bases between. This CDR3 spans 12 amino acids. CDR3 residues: CASSRPRETQYF. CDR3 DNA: TGTGCCAGCAGCCGACCGAGGGAGACCCAGTACTTC. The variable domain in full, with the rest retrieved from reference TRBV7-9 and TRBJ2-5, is DTGVSQNPRHKITKRGQNVTFRCDPISEHNRLYWYRQTLGQGPEFLTYFQNEAQLEKSRLLSDRFSAERPKGSFSTLEIQRTEQGDSAMYLCASSRPRETQYFGPGTRLLVL.

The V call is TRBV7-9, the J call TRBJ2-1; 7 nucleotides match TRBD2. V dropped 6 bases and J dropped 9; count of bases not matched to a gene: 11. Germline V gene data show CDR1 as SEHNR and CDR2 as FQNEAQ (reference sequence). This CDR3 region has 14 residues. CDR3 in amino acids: CASSHTGEGVEQFF. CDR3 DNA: TGTGCCAGCAGTCACACGGGGGAGGGCGTTGAGCAGTTCTTC.

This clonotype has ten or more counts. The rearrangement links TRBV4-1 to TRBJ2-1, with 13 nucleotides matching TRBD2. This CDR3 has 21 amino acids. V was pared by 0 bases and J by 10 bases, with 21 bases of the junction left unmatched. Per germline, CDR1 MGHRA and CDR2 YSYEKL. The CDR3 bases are TGCGCCAGCAGCCAAGAATTTATTGGGACTAGCGGGATAGGGGAGGTGTGGGAGCAGTTCTTC. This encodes CASSQEFIGTSGIGEVWEQFF.

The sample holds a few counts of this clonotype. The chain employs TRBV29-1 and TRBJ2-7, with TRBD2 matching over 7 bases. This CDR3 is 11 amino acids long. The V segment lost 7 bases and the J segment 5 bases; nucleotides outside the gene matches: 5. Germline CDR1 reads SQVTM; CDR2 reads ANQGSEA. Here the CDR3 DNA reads TGCAGCGCCGGACTAGTAAACGAGCAGTACTTC. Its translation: CSAGLVNEQYF.

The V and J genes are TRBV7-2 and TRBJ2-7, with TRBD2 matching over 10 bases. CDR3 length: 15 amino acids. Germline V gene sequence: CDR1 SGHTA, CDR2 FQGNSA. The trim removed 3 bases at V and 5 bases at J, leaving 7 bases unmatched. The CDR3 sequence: CASSFLSGGPHEQYF. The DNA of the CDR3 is TGTGCCAGCAGCTTCCTTAGCGGGGGGCCCCACGAGCAGTACTTC.

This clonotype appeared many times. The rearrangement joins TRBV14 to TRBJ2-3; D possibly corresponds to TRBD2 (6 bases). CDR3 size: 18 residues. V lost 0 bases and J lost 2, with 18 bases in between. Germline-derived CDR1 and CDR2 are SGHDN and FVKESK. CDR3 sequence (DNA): TGTGCCAGCAGCCAAGATTGGACCCAGCGGGTAAACACAGATACGCAGTATTTT. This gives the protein CASSQDWTQRVNTDTQYF.

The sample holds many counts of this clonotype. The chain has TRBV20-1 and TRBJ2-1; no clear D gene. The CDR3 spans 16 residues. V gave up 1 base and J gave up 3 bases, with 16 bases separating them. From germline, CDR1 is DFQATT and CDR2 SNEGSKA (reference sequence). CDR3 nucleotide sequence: TGCAGTGCTAGAGCCGAAGCCGGACCTAGCTACAATGAGCAGTTCTTC. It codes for CSARAEAGPSYNEQFF.